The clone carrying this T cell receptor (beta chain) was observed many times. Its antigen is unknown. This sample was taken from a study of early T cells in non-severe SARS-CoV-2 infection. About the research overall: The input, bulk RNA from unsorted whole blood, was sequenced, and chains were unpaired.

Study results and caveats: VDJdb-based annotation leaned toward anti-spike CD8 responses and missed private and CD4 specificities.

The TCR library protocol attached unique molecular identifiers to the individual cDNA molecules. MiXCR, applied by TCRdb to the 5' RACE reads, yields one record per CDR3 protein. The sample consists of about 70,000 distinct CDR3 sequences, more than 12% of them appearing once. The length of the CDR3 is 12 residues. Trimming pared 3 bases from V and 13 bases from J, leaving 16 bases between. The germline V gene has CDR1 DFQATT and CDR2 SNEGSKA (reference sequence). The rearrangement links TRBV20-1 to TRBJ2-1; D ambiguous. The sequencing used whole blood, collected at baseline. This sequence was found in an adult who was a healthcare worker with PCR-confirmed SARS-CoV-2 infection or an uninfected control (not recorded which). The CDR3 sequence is CSASKGRSRQFF. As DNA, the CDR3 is TGCAGTGCTAGCAAGGGCCGATCCCGTCAGTTCTTC.